The clone carrying this T cell receptor (beta chain) has more than one count but fewer than ten. The sample is drawn from a study of blood T cell repertoires in COVID-19. At the level of the study: The United States, Italy and Spain supplied acute and convalescent COVID-19 samples. Nucleic acid was either cDNA or gDNA, and it came from T cells, B-cell-depleted T cells, or PBMCs.

The authors' processing: Estimation of nucleated cell counts was performed using reference gene primer amplification. Produced via immunoSEQ multiplex PCR; TCRdb's table is partial and in-frame only. D and trimming come from the DNA, and the V and J calls and clone size come from that table. The sample holds 50,000 to 60,000 clones, 80% to 85% seen once. CDR1 and CDR2 (germline): SGHVS, FQNEAQ. This CDR3 region has 14 residues. The V and J ends lost 6 bases and 1 base respectively, with 9 bases between them. Sequencing was performed on peripheral blood. The rearrangement uses TRBV7-8 and TRBJ2-2; possible D gene TRBD1, 5 bases. This receptor was taken from a human donor in a cohort sampled during active or convalescent COVID-19. Written as DNA, the CDR3 is TGTGCCAGCAGGGGGCCCATGAACACCGGGGAGCTGTTTTTT. Amino acids: CASRGPMNTGELFF.